This T cell receptor beta chain was retrieved from a study of cytomegalovirus exposure and HLA in healthy donors (dated by TCRdb to about 2017). Looking at the study overall: According to an earlier analysis of several hundred of the donors, about 170 million T cells yielded over 90 million unique TCR beta sequences and 276 Gb of sequence data. In an earlier analysis of over 550 of the donors, high-throughput TCR beta sequencing was used to judge whether each TCR beta V gene segment behaved as functional or pseudogenic. Class I and class II HLA loci were covered by the typing at four-digit resolution. In the later analysis, no new phenotypic data were used to find candidate immune exposures; instead, reliance was placed on TCR beta sequences and their occurrence across donors. Using immunosequencing, the study profiled T cell repertoires from 666 subjects and related those repertoires to cytomegalovirus serostatus. To study patterns of TCR occurrence, a later analysis re-analyzed previously published TCR beta repertoires from just over 650 donors and added high-resolution HLA genotyping. A few DR-DQ haplotypes were treated as single units for association and clustering because of strong linkage in the cohort. Typing coverage differed by locus: A, B, C, DRB1 and DQB1 were typed in roughly 620-630 donors, DQA1 in 522, DPA1 in some 600, and DPB1 in just under 490. On average, around 240,000 unique TCR beta nucleotide sequences were sequenced per donor among 398 genotyped donors of the cohort, with roughly 18% of those sequences being non-productive. Alongside the repertoire data, information on donor age, sex, ethnicity and CMV serostatus was compiled. A separate validation cohort of some 130 different subjects was used in addition to the approximately 700-subject first cohort. Approximately 300 gigabases of sequencing data and 75 million to 85 million unique TCR sequences made up an early release that covered approximately 650 HLA-typed donors. To predict cytomegalovirus infection status, the study combined high-throughput TCR immunosequencing, statistical association of individual TCRs with disease status, and machine learning. The study was designed to test whether signatures of past pathogen exposure could be identified by cataloging public T cell receptors. All discovery cohort repertoires had been generated on a single sequencing platform. In a later genetic analysis, genome-wide SNP genotypes for about 55% of the roughly 700 donors were used, and that subset was treated as a discovery cohort. Of the approximately 400 genotyped donors, roughly 80% fell in the genetic ancestry cluster associated with self-reported Caucasian donors.

The paper's findings and limits, for the study overall: HLA typing was unavailable for some donors at each locus, so association tests used only the typed subset. Three of the identified cytomegalovirus-associated TCR beta chains were confirmed in vitro to be specific for cytomegalovirus antigens. Assigning TCR associations to individual alleles was difficult when HLA alleles, especially DR and DQ, strongly co-occurred. In a later genetic analysis, a missense DCLRE1C variant was associated with V-gene and J-gene trimming of TCR beta chains, and the association was replicated in an independent cohort. It was suggested by the authors that the approach could potentially be generalized to other disease states and immunological phenotypes. In the study, 150 to 200 TCR beta chains were listed as associated with cytomegalovirus. At a false discovery rate of 0.05, a later analysis linked 16,951 TCR beta sequences to specific HLA alleles. A further reported finding was that TCR beta sequences accurately predicted the HLA-A and HLA-B alleles for most subjects in the first cohort. A later genetic analysis reported fewer N-insertions in productive TCRs among donors in an Asian-associated ancestry cluster than the approximately 670-donor mean. Correlated functional status among segregating V segments might reflect linkage disequilibrium, but an unknown experimental factor could not be ruled out. CMV serostatus was the only immune exposure information available for the cohort. While some public TCRs were present in many individuals, most TCR sequences turned up only very rarely across donors. Compared with equally common non-associated chains, HLA-associated TCR beta chains in a later analysis were more clonally expanded and had lower generation probabilities. Several of the top co-occurrence clusters appeared to be linked to parvovirus B19, influenza, CMV and Epstein-Barr virus, according to a later analysis. Because counts were too low, seventeen rarely observed V segments, including chromosome 9 orphons, were excluded from the earlier analysis of a few hundred of the donors. Most CMV-associated TCR beta chains appeared to be HLA-restricted in a later analysis, and the HLA associations seemed to be driven largely by CMV exposure. According to a later analysis, TCR association rates differed among HLA loci, with DRB1 alleles showing the most associated TCRs and HLA-C alleles showing the fewest. In an earlier analysis of around 500 of the donors, most TCR beta V segments appeared in productive rearrangements about 87% or about 30% of the time, broadly matching IMGT annotations. The cohort was sequenced for TCR beta chains only, and without alpha or paired-chain data the features that could be detected were limited. Cytomegalovirus status was reported to be diagnosed by the classifier with high specificity and sensitivity in both the original and validation cohorts. Some IMGT-functional V segments, including TRBV6-2 and TRBV6-3, could not be told apart with the 87-base-pair reads, so those segments were excluded. Roughly uniform sequencing depth across donors was assumed in presence/absence analyses, although this assumption may not hold. A group of highly shared sequence variants was considered likely to be a technical artifact of the sequencing pipeline.

As to this clone: This receptor's antigen is unknown. Base-call qualities are not available, and no considerably larger clone is one nucleotide away.

The cohort was made up of several hundred healthy bone marrow donors. All cohort members were sampled while nominally healthy, although unrecorded immune exposures were likely present. The donor tested CMV seronegative and was one of the 352 seronegative cohort members. A peripheral blood sample was provided by each donor, and peripheral blood mononuclear cells were used for TCR beta sequencing. Genomic DNA extraction from the blood cell samples was performed with the Qiagen DNeasy Blood Extraction Kit. The protocol used for the library was the immunoSEQ multiplex PCR assay. The multiplex PCR relied on a mix of 60 forward primers for TCR Vbeta segments and 13 reverse primers for TCR Jbeta segments. The CDR3 region of rearranged TCR beta genes was amplified from genomic DNA with a multiplex PCR assay. The Illumina HiSeq System was used to sequence the amplified TCR beta libraries as 87-base-pair reads. As for the authors' bioinformatics: A later analysis counted tens of millions of unique TCR beta chains across the roughly 700 repertoires, and roughly 11 million of these chains were shared by at least two donors. Raw reads were error-corrected and collapsed into unique sequences by a nearest-neighbor algorithm in which closely related sequences were merged to remove PCR and sequencing errors. To assign V, D and J gene segments, CDR3 sequences were aligned to IMGT reference sequences. For a sequence to be retained, a match of at least six nucleotides was required to both a V gene segment and a J gene segment. A rearrangement was called productive if the CDR3 had no stop codons and remained in frame with V and J, and every other rearrangement was called non-productive. Following IMGT convention, CDR3 was defined as the stretch from the second conserved V-encoded cysteine up to the conserved J-encoded phenylalanine. The earlier analysis of about 620 of the donors excluded sequences that lacked an unambiguous match to a single V gene segment. In an earlier analysis of 450 to 700 of the donors, V segments were called functional above 56.7% productive rearrangements and were called segregating when the between-donor standard deviation exceeded 5%. To diagnose cytomegalovirus status from the catalog of TCR beta chain sequences, a statistical classification framework was built. A later analysis assigned V and J genes by comparing TCR nucleotide sequences with IMGT/GENE-DB human TR gene sequences. Using the TCRdist pipeline, a later analysis assigned CDR3 sequences along with most-parsimonious VDJ recombination scenarios. In a later analysis, each TCR beta chain was defined by its CDR3 amino acid sequence together with its V-gene family, and reads without a unique V-gene family were excluded. A later analysis removed several hundred highly shared, low-generation-probability nucleotide sequences to deal with suspected cross-contamination and a sequencing artifact. In a later analysis, a clonal expansion index for each public chain was calculated from normalized within-repertoire ranks of inferred template counts. A later analysis computed generation probabilities with a VDJ recombination model fitted to out-of-frame rearrangements, and checked the results against IGoR. In a later analysis, hypergeometric tests were used to score TCR-TCR, TCR-HLA and TCR-CMV co-occurrence, with a repertoire-size bias correction applied to TCR pairs. In a later analysis, false discovery rates were estimated by permuting HLA or CMV assignments 20 times. In a later analysis, co-occurring TCRs were grouped using DBSCAN, and TCRdist sequence similarity was added for clustering within HLA-allele-positive subsets. Repertoires with fewer than 30,000 or more than 120,000 public chains, plus five repertoires with anomalous nucleotide sharing, were excluded from co-occurrence clustering. The source is immuneACCESS, and TCRdb retained only in-frame sequences with V and J called. Part of the clones is not carried over; for the studies checked, unresolved V genes explain less than half of this, and the remainder is unexplained. For V, J and clone size, that table is used; D and trimming come from the DNA. Across this sample there are about 150,000 clones, with 60% to 80% seen only once. The top ten clones comprise around 0.7% of the sample.

The CDR3 holds 19 amino acids from the cysteine to the phenylalanine. Kept here is only the CDR3 DNA, which spans 57 bases and is read in frame from base 1. From V the trimming removes 2 bases and from J it removes 3 bases, while the gene matches leave 17 bases of the junction unaccounted for. According to the germline V gene, CDR1 reads SGHTA and CDR2 reads FQGNSA. The receptor's source is a male donor in good health and CMV-seronegative. The chain joins TRBV7-2 to TRBJ2-7, and TRBD2 aligns with 9 junction nucleotides. The sample was PBMCs. The CDR3 loop reads CASSLPHNLAGGAVYEQYF. In nucleotide form, the sequence is TGTGCCAGCAGCTTACCTCATAACCTCGCGGGGGGGGCCGTCTACGAGCAGTACTTC.